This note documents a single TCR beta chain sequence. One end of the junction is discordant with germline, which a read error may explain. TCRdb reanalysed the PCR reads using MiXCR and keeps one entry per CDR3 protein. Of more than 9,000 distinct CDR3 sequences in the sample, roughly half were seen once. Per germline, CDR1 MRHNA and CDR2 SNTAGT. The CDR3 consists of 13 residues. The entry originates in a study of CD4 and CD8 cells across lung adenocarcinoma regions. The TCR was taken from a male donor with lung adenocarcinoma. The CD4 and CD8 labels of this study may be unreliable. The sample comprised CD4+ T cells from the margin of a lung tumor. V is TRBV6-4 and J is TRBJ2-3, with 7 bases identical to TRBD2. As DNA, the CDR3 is TGTGCCAGCAGGCCGGGAGGCAAAGATACGCAGTATTTC. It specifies CASRPGGKDTQYF.